These T cell receptor beta chains were read from a single sample in a study of shared clonotypes between healthy human individuals. Generated by immunoSEQ multiplex PCR, the TCRdb table keeps only in-frame clones and is missing some. The sample includes fewer than 550,000 clones, approximately 79% seen only once; the top ten take roughly an eighth. The sample was PBMCs. The receptors were sampled from a woman in her forties in good health. Some clones in this sample may be carry-over from other donors' samples. The CDR3 runs from the conserved cysteine through the conserved F or W. D genes are given only for firm matches. A row's size may be missing; if present it is once, few, many or a size class.

j_call: TRBJ2-5
v_call: TRBV7-8
clone_size: few
d_call: TRBD2
cdr3_nt: TGTGCCAGCAGCCAAAGGCCTAGCGGGACGCAAGAGACCCAGTACTTC
cdr3_aa: CASSQRPSGTQETQYF

j_call: TRBJ1-5
v_call: TRBV2
clone_size: NA
d_call: NA
cdr3_nt: TGTGCCAGCAGGACGCGACAGGATAATCAGCCCCAGCATTTT
cdr3_aa: CASRTRQDNQPQHF

j_call: TRBJ1-4
v_call: TRBV10-3
clone_size: NA
d_call: TRBD1
cdr3_nt: TGTGCCATCAGTGACCCAGACAGGGACCCTAATGAAAAACTGTTTTTT
cdr3_aa: CAISDPDRDPNEKLFF

j_call: TRBJ1-3
v_call: TRBV9
clone_size: NA
d_call: TRBD1
cdr3_nt: TGTGCCAGCAGCGAGGCAACAGGGGACTCTGGAAACACCATATATTTT
cdr3_aa: CASSEATGDSGNTIYF

j_call: TRBJ2-7
v_call: TRBV2
clone_size: many
d_call: NA
cdr3_nt: TGTGCCAGCAGGCTTCTCGGGGACGGGCGCTACGAGCAGTACTTC
cdr3_aa: CASRLLGDGRYEQYF

j_call: TRBJ1-1
v_call: TRBV11-1
clone_size: once
d_call: TRBD1
cdr3_nt: TGTGCCAGCAGCCCACAGGGGACCACTGAAGCTTTCTTT
cdr3_aa: CASSPQGTTEAFF

j_call: TRBJ2-7
v_call: TRBV18
clone_size: NA
d_call: NA
cdr3_nt: TGTGCCAGCTCACCACAGGGACGGAACGAGCAGTACTTC
cdr3_aa: CASSPQGRNEQYF

j_call: TRBJ1-5
v_call: TRBV23-1
clone_size: few
d_call: TRBD1
cdr3_nt: TGCGCCAGCGGGCGGACAGGAGAGGGAAGACAGCCCCAGCATTTT
cdr3_aa: CASGRTGEGRQPQHF

j_call: TRBJ1-1
v_call: TRBV7-3
clone_size: once
d_call: NA
cdr3_nt: TGTGCCAGCAGCTTGGGGGGGACGAACACTGAAGCTTTCTTT
cdr3_aa: CASSLGGTNTEAFF

j_call: TRBJ1-5
v_call: TRBV28
clone_size: NA
d_call: NA
cdr3_nt: TGTGCCAGCAGCCCTGTATCGGGCAATCAGCCCCAGCATTTT
cdr3_aa: CASSPVSGNQPQHF

j_call: TRBJ1-1
v_call: TRBV5-1
clone_size: few
d_call: NA
cdr3_nt: TGCGCCAGCAGCTCTACAGGGAACACTGAAGCTTTCTTT
cdr3_aa: CASSSTGNTEAFF

j_call: TRBJ2-7
v_call: TRBV5-1
clone_size: NA
d_call: TRBD2
cdr3_nt: TGCGCCAGCAGCCCGACTCTAACGACTAGCGCGGACTACGAGCAGTACTTC
cdr3_aa: CASSPTLTTSADYEQYF

j_call: TRBJ2-5
v_call: TRBV2
clone_size: NA
d_call: NA
cdr3_nt: TGTGCCAGCAGCGCAGGGAAAGAGACCCAGTACTTC
cdr3_aa: CASSAGKETQYF

j_call: TRBJ1-4
v_call: TRBV7-2
clone_size: NA
d_call: TRBD1
cdr3_nt: TGTGCCAGCAGCTTAGATTCAGGGGGCGGTGAAAAACTGTTTTTT
cdr3_aa: CASSLDSGGGEKLFF

j_call: TRBJ2-7
v_call: TRBV2
clone_size: NA
d_call: NA
cdr3_nt: TGTGCCAGCAGTGAAAGTCAGGTCCTGGTTAGGAGATACGAGCAGTACTTC
cdr3_aa: CASSESQVLVRRYEQYF

j_call: TRBJ2-4
v_call: TRBV28
clone_size: NA
d_call: TRBD1
cdr3_nt: TGTGCCAGCAGTTCGCCGGGACAGGGGGGGGACATTCAGTACTTC
cdr3_aa: CASSSPGQGGDIQYF

j_call: TRBJ2-7
v_call: TRBV6-1
clone_size: NA
d_call: NA
cdr3_nt: TGTGCCAGCAGTAGACAGGTCTTCTACGAGCAGTACTTC
cdr3_aa: CASSRQVFYEQYF

j_call: TRBJ2-2
v_call: TRBV30
clone_size: few
d_call: TRBD1
cdr3_nt: TGTGCCTGGGATCCCGGGACAGAGAACACCGGGGAGCTGTTTTTT
cdr3_aa: CAWDPGTENTGELFF

j_call: TRBJ2-3
v_call: TRBV7-3
clone_size: NA
d_call: NA
cdr3_nt: TGTGCCAGCAGCTCCCCCGGCGGCACAGATACGCAGTATTTT
cdr3_aa: CASSSPGGTDTQYF

j_call: TRBJ2-5
v_call: TRBV1
clone_size: few
d_call: NA
cdr3_nt: TGCACCAGCAGCAAGGGGGGAGAAGCATGGGAGACCCAGTACTTC
cdr3_aa: CTSSKGGEAWETQYF

j_call: TRBJ1-4
v_call: TRBV5-6
clone_size: NA
d_call: NA
cdr3_nt: TGTGCCAGCAGCTTGGGTTTGCCTAATGAAAAACTGTTTTTT
cdr3_aa: CASSLGLPNEKLFF

j_call: TRBJ2-7
v_call: TRBV10-3
clone_size: NA
d_call: NA
cdr3_nt: TGTGCCATCTGGGTGGAGGGGGCGCGGGAGCAGTACTTC
cdr3_aa: CAIWVEGAREQYF

j_call: TRBJ2-2
v_call: TRBV27
clone_size: NA
d_call: TRBD1
cdr3_nt: TGTGCCAGCAGGCCGTTCAGGGGGCGCCCGGAGCTGTTTTTT
cdr3_aa: CASRPFRGRPELFF

j_call: TRBJ2-1
v_call: TRBV15
clone_size: NA
d_call: NA
cdr3_nt: TGTGCCACCAGCAGCAACTCAGGGCACGAGCAGTTCTTC
cdr3_aa: CATSSNSGHEQFF

j_call: TRBJ2-1
v_call: TRBV6-1
clone_size: NA
d_call: TRBD2
cdr3_nt: TGTGCCAGCAGTGAATTGGGGACTAGCGGATACAATGAGCAGTTCTTC
cdr3_aa: CASSELGTSGYNEQFF

j_call: TRBJ1-1
v_call: TRBV18
clone_size: NA
d_call: NA
cdr3_nt: TGTGCCAGCTCAGGGGCCGGGGGCAGCACTGAAGCTTTCTTT
cdr3_aa: CASSGAGGSTEAFF

j_call: TRBJ2-3
v_call: TRBV19
clone_size: many
d_call: NA
cdr3_nt: TGTGCCAGTAGTATAAAGTATAGCGCTAGCACAGATACGCAGTATTTT
cdr3_aa: CASSIKYSASTDTQYF

j_call: TRBJ1-1
v_call: TRBV2
clone_size: NA
d_call: NA
cdr3_nt: TGTGCCAGCAGTGAACTCCAACTGAACACTGAAGCTTTCTTT
cdr3_aa: CASSELQLNTEAFF